A single sample gave rise to the 29 T cell receptor beta chains below, sequenced in a study of cytomegalovirus exposure and HLA in healthy donors. PCR used 60 Vbeta primers and 13 Jbeta primers. Sequencing was performed with immunoSEQ multiplex PCR; in TCRdb, only in-frame clones are kept and a portion is missing. The table lists about 160,000 clones, roughly 87% of them singletons. The sequenced material came from PBMCs. The origin of the receptors is a woman aged 25 to 45 in good health and CMV-seronegative.

V gene TRBV7-3 combines with J gene TRBJ1-2; 9 nucleotides align to TRBD1. Losses at the gene ends were 1 base for V and 3 bases for J; bases not matched to a gene: 6. Looked up from germline, CDR1 is SGHTA and CDR2 is FQGTGA. This CDR3 contains 16 residues. CDR3 DNA: TGTGCCAGCAGCTTAAATACGGGACAGGGAGACTATGGCTACACCTTC. Residues: CASSLNTGQGDYGYTF.

This clone was detected only a few times. DNA for the CDR3: TGTGCCAGCAGTCGCGGAGGAAACACCATATATTTT. Translated: CASSRGGNTIYF. V usage is TRBV6-5 and J usage is TRBJ1-3; D is uncertain. Germline CDR1 reads MNHEY; CDR2 reads SVGAGI. The CDR3 extends over 12 amino acids. Trimming removed 5 bases from V and 4 bases from J, with 6 bases in between.

The chain joins TRBV5-8 to TRBJ2-7; 8 bases line up with TRBD1. The CDR3 has 15 amino acids. Germline V gene sequence: CDR1 SGHTS, CDR2 YDEGEE. J was trimmed by 4 bases and V by 3 bases; bases with no gene match: 9. CDR3 protein: CASSSPGQVIYEQYF. CDR3 bases: TGTGCCAGCAGCTCACCGGGACAGGTAATATACGAGCAGTACTTC.

The rearrangement joins TRBV6-1 to TRBJ2-3, with 7 bases lining up with TRBD1. This CDR3 spans 13 amino acids. Germline loops: CDR1 MNHNS, CDR2 SASEGT. J lost 6 bases, V lost 6 bases, and 6 bases had no gene match. The CDR3 protein is CASRDRVGDTQYF. The CDR3 nucleotides are TGTGCCAGCAGAGACAGGGTCGGCGATACGCAGTATTTT.

V gene TRBV7-2 combines with J gene TRBJ2-7, with 11 bases lining up with TRBD2. The junction had 13 bases not matched to a gene; V was cut back by 0 bases and J by 0 bases. Germline CDR1 reads SGHTA; CDR2 reads FQGNSA. The CDR3 contains 20 residues. CDR3 nucleotide sequence: TGTGCCAGCAGCTTAGCCTTACTAGCGGGGGCCTCCTGGGGCTCCTACGAGCAGTACTTC. Translation: CASSLALLAGASWGSYEQYF.

The chain couples TRBV9 to TRBJ1-4; D call uncertain. Germline-derived CDR1 and CDR2 are SGDLS and YYNGEE. V was cut by 6 bases and J by 6 bases, with 15 bases left in between. The CDR3 totals 14 residues. The DNA for the CDR3 is TGTGCCAGCAACCCCCGGGGTGGGGATGAAAAACTGTTTTTT. This encodes CASNPRGGDEKLFF.

V is TRBV10-1 and J is TRBJ2-3, with D perhaps matching TRBD2 (6 bases). Per the germline V gene, CDR1 is WNHNN and CDR2 is SYGVQD (reference sequence). The CDR3 consists of 15 residues. The germline V and J ends were trimmed by 0 bases and 6 bases, with 13 bases remaining between them. In DNA, the CDR3 is TGCGCCAGCAGTGAGTCTAGCGGCCTCTTGGATACGCAGTATTTT. This codes for CASSESSGLLDTQYF.

The rearrangement links TRBV5-4 to TRBJ1-5; D is undetermined. V was shortened by 0 bases and J by 7 bases, with 8 bases between the two germline ends. This CDR3 is built from 13 residues. The germline CDR1 and CDR2 sequences are SGHNT and YYREEE (reference sequence). Written as DNA, the CDR3 is TGTGCCAGCAGCTTGGAACACCGACAGCCCCAGCATTTT. Encoded protein: CASSLEHRQPQHF.

The chain combines TRBV5-5 with TRBJ1-6; no firm D call. This CDR3 is built from 15 residues. Per the germline V gene, CDR1 is SGHKS and CDR2 is YYEKEE (reference sequence). V was cut by 3 bases and J by 5 bases, with 12 bases left in between. CDR3 amino acids: CASSSLREHNSPLHF. DNA for the CDR3: TGTGCCAGCAGCTCTCTCCGGGAGCATAATTCACCCCTCCACTTT. Complete variable domain (other parts from reference TRBV5-5 and TRBJ1-6): DAGVTQSPTHLIKTRGQQVTLRCSPISGHKSVSWYQQVLGQGPQFIFQYYEKEERGRGNFPDRFSARQFPNYSSELNVNALLLGDSALYLCASSSLREHNSPLHFGNGTRLTVT.

The chain couples TRBV7-2 to TRBJ1-2; TRBD1 agrees at 7 bases. Unmatched junction bases numbered 6, after V lost 5 bases and J lost 6 bases. The CDR3 extends over 13 amino acids. Germline CDR1 and CDR2: SGHTA and FQGNSA. As DNA, the CDR3 is TGTGCCAGCAGCCGCGGCACAGGGGATGGCTACACCTTC. Amino acids: CASSRGTGDGYTF.

The V gene is TRBV6-1, the J gene TRBJ2-5, with D tentatively TRBD2 (5 bases). Germline CDR1 is MNHNS and CDR2 is SASEGT. V lost 6 bases and J 11 bases, leaving 25 bases between the germline ends. The CDR3 covers 15 residues. The CDR3 bases are TGTGCCAGCAGCTCGAGTGGCTCCCCTTGGGGAGAGCAGTACTTC. Protein: CASSSSGSPWGEQYF.

The rearrangement links TRBV5-6 to TRBJ2-7; 7 bases agree with TRBD2. Germline values: CDR1 SGHDT, CDR2 YYEEEE. The length of the CDR3 is 14 residues. V gave up 4 bases and J gave up 6 bases; unmatched junction bases: 10. CDR3 coding DNA: TGTGCCAGCAGCGGGAGGGTGCAGGACGGCGAGCAGTACTTC. It specifies CASSGRVQDGEQYF.

The rearrangement joins TRBV2 to TRBJ2-1, with 7 bases aligning to TRBD2. Per the germline V gene, CDR1 is SNHLY and CDR2 is FYNNEI. The CDR3 totals 16 residues. J lost 3 bases, V lost 8 bases, and 13 bases had no gene match. The chain's CDR3 is CASVAPSSGNYNEQFF. The CDR3 bases are TGTGCCAGCGTTGCGCCGTCTAGCGGCAACTACAATGAGCAGTTCTTC.

The CDR3 sequence: CASSPRQGAGNTEAFF. DNA for the CDR3: TGCGCCAGCAGCCCGAGACAGGGGGCGGGGAACACTGAAGCTTTCTTT. V usage is TRBV5-1 and J usage is TRBJ1-1; 10 bases are shared with TRBD1. The CDR3 has 16 residues. V shed 4 bases and J 1 base; nucleotides not matched to a gene: 7. Per the germline V gene, CDR1 is SGHRS and CDR2 is YFSETQ.

This chain uses TRBV29-1 with TRBJ1-3; D remains unclear. The germline V gene encodes CDR1 SQVTM and CDR2 ANQGSEA. CDR3 length equals 15 residues. The V and J ends lost 4 bases and 0 bases respectively, with 13 bases between them. CDR3 DNA sequence: TGCAGCGTTGGGGTCCCCGAGGGCTCTGGAAACACCATATATTTT. The encoded protein is CSVGVPEGSGNTIYF.

The V call is TRBV10-1, the J call TRBJ2-2; D is undetermined. The V and J ends lost 3 bases and 8 bases respectively, with 7 bases between them. Germline-derived CDR1 and CDR2 are WNHNN and SYGVQD (reference sequence). This CDR3 is built from 12 residues. CDR3 loop: CASSDEEGELFF. As DNA, the CDR3 is TGCGCCAGCAGTGACGAGGAAGGGGAGCTGTTTTTT.

This clone was recorded once. This chain links TRBV7-9 with TRBJ2-5, with D perhaps matching TRBD1 (6 bases). Germline-derived CDR1 and CDR2 are SEHNR and FQNEAQ (reference sequence). This CDR3 is built from 14 residues. Trimming took 1 base from V and 5 from J, leaving 11 bases between them. The CDR3 nucleotides read TGTGCCAGCAGCTTAGTAACAGGGATGGAGACCCAGTACTTC. This translates into CASSLVTGMETQYF.

The chain combines TRBV7-6 with TRBJ2-7; 9 bases agree with TRBD2. CDR3 length: 13 amino acids. Germline trimming cut 0 bases from V and 13 bases from J; bases unmatched to any gene: 7. CDR1 is SGHVS, CDR2 FNYEAQ, per germline. The CDR3 is CASSLARLADLYF. The CDR3 bases are TGTGCCAGCAGCTTAGCACGACTAGCGGATTTATACTTC.

The V call is TRBV9, the J call TRBJ1-1, with 7 bases identical to TRBD1. The V segment lost 3 bases and the J segment 2 bases; nucleotides outside the gene matches: 7. The CDR3 is 15 amino acids. Germline CDR1 reads SGDLS; CDR2 reads YYNGEE. The CDR3 DNA sequence: TGTGCCAGCAGCGGAGGGACAGTCCCAAACACTGAAGCTTTCTTT. This gives the protein CASSGGTVPNTEAFF.

This sequence joins TRBV9 and TRBJ1-1, with D hard to call. Looked up from germline, CDR1 is SGDLS and CDR2 is YYNGEE. V lost 4 bases and J lost 8, with 3 bases in between. This CDR3 spans 9 amino acids. The CDR3 here is CASSPEAFF. For the CDR3, the DNA is TGTGCCAGCAGCCCAGAAGCTTTCTTT.

V is TRBV2 and J is TRBJ2-2; 7 positions agree with TRBD2. Germline V CDR1 and CDR2: SNHLY, FYNNEI. The CDR3 is 14 amino acids. V shed 7 bases, J shed 4 bases, and the junction held 6 bases outside the gene matches. CDR3 nucleotide sequence: TGTGCCAGCACAAGGCTAGCGGTCACCGGGGAGCTGTTTTTT. It is translated as CASTRLAVTGELFF.

V usage is TRBV2 and J usage is TRBJ2-7; 10 bases match TRBD2. In germline, CDR1 is SNHLY, CDR2 FYNNEI. CDR3 size: 16 residues. J gave up 7 bases and V 0 bases, and 9 bases lay outside the gene matches. For the CDR3, the DNA is TGTGCCAGCAGTGAAGCGCTTCGGCTAGCGGGAGATGAGCAGTACTTC. Protein product: CASSEALRLAGDEQYF.

The gene calls are TRBV5-4 and TRBJ2-1, with TRBD1 matching over 7 bases. CDR1 and CDR2 from the germline V gene are SGHNT and YYREEE (reference sequence). This CDR3 is built from 15 residues. The trim removed 5 bases at V and 4 bases at J, leaving 9 bases unmatched. The CDR3 bases are TGTGCCAGCAGTTCCCCGGGACAGTTATACAATGAGCAGTTCTTC. Translating gives CASSSPGQLYNEQFF.

The genes are TRBV15 and TRBJ2-3; 7 nucleotides align to TRBD2. CDR1 and CDR2 from the germline V gene are LNHNV and YYDKDF (reference sequence). The CDR3 is 16 residues long. The J segment lost 0 bases and the V segment lost 3 bases, leaving 6 bases of the junction unmatched. The CDR3, as DNA: TGTGCCACCAGCAGCGCGGCTAGCGGAAGCACAGATACGCAGTATTTT. Encoded protein: CATSSAASGSTDTQYF. The whole variable domain, filled in from reference TRBV15 and TRBJ2-3, reads DAMVIQNPRYQVTQFGKPVTLSCSQTLNHNVMYWYQQKSSQAPKLLFHYYDKDFNNEADTPDNFQSRRPNTSFCFLDIRSPGLGDTAMYLCATSSAASGSTDTQYFGPGTRLTVL.

The chain links TRBV5-6 to TRBJ2-7; 8 bases are a match to TRBD1. CDR3 length equals 14 residues. Germline V gene lookup returns CDR1 SGHDT and CDR2 YYEEEE. With 3 bases clipped from V and 5 bases from J, the junction kept 7 bases outside the gene matches. This CDR3 reads CASSSGQAGDEQYF. The CDR3 DNA reads as TGTGCCAGCAGCTCGGGACAGGCGGGTGACGAGCAGTACTTC.

The chain recombines TRBV7-2 with TRBJ2-7; unclear D gene. This CDR3 comprises 14 residues. Trimming removed 0 bases at V and 4 bases at J, with 10 bases between. Germline CDR1 SGHTA, CDR2 FQGNSA. Here the CDR3 DNA reads TGTGCCAGCAGCTTAGCCTTCCTAGGTTACGAGCAGTACTTC. This translates into CASSLAFLGYEQYF.

The chain joins TRBV9 to TRBJ2-7; tentative D call: TRBD2 (6 bases). The CDR3 is 16 residues long. Germline CDR1 is SGDLS and CDR2 is YYNGEE. Trimming took 0 bases from V and 2 from J, leaving 15 bases between them. CDR3 protein: CASSVGSSGTAYEQYF. For the CDR3, the DNA is TGTGCCAGCAGCGTAGGTAGTAGCGGAACGGCCTACGAGCAGTACTTC. The entire variable domain, with the rest obtained from reference TRBV9 and TRBJ2-7, is as follows: DSGVTQTPKHLITATGQRVTLRCSPRSGDLSVYWYQQSLDQGLQFLIQYYNGEERAKGNILERFSAQQFPDLHSELNLSSLELGDSALYFCASSVGSSGTAYEQYFGPGTRLTVT.

The rearrangement links TRBV7-9 to TRBJ1-4, with TRBD1 as a possible D gene (6 bases). The CDR3 extends over 10 amino acids. Trimming stripped 11 bases from V and 7 bases from J, with 8 bases between. Germline V gives CDR1 SEHNR, CDR2 FQNEAQ (reference sequence). CDR3 protein: CAEGGEKLFF. CDR3 sequence (DNA): TGTGCCGAAGGGGGTGAAAAACTGTTTTTT.

The chain has TRBV27 and TRBJ2-1, with 8 bases that match TRBD1. Germline V gene sequence: CDR1 MNHEY, CDR2 SMNVEV (reference sequence). The J segment lost 2 bases and the V segment lost 5 bases, leaving 8 bases of the junction unmatched. CDR3 length equals 16 residues. CDR3 sequence (DNA): TGTGCCAGCAGTCTGACAGGGGCCCCACCCTACAATGAGCAGTTCTTC. Amino acid sequence: CASSLTGAPPYNEQFF.